The clone carrying this TCR beta chain showed up just once. Its target is not known. Germline loops: CDR1 SGHNT, CDR2 YENEEA. V shed 5 bases, J shed 0 bases, and the junction held 6 bases outside the gene matches. The CDR3 is 16 amino acids. The data belong to a study of graft-versus-host responses after intestinal transplantation. TCRdb's copy holds only in-frame clones and misses some; the assay was immunoSEQ multiplex PCR. The sample lists tens of thousands of clones, about 93% occurring once. This chain joins TRBV11-3 and TRBJ1-1; 10 bases align to TRBD1. The receptor's source is a human donor who received an intestinal transplant. The sequences come from unstimulated CD8+ T cells sorted from spleen or lymph node cells, collected before intestinal transplant. CDR3 DNA sequence: TGTGCCAGCAGCCCAGGGACAGGGGAAATGAACACTGAAGCTTTCTTT. This sequence encodes CASSPGTGEMNTEAFF.